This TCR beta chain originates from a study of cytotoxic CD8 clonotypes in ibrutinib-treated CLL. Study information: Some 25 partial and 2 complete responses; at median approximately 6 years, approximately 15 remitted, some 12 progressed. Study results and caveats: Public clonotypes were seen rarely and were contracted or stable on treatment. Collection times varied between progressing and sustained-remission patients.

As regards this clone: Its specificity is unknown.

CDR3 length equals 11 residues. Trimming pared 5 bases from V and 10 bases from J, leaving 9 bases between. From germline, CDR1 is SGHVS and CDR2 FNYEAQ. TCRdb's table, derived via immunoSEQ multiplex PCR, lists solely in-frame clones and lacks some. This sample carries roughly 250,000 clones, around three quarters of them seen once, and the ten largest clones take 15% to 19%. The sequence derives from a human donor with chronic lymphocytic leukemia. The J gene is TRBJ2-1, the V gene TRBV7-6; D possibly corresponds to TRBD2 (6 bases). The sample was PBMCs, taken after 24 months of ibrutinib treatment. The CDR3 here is CASSASGEQFF. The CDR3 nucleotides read TGTGCCAGCAGCGCAAGCGGGGAGCAGTTCTTC.